This T cell receptor (beta chain) was identified during a study of blood T cells in healthy people across ages. The second PCR ran about 6 to 11 cycles with a sample-barcoded 5' primer and J-beta primers. TCRdb reanalysed the 5' RACE reads using MiXCR and keeps one entry per CDR3 protein. This table holds some 760,000 distinct CDR3 sequences, approximately 25% found once. These data were also reused for a study on T cells of mothers and their children.

The clonotype was recovered from a boy aged 10-17 years in good health. Sequencing was carried out using blood.

CDR3 in DNA: TGCAGCGCAGTCGGACAGGCGGATGAGCAGTTCTTC. Residues: CSAVGQADEQFF. The chain uses TRBV29-1 and TRBJ2-5, with 7 bases that match TRBD1. TRBJ2-1 explains the end of the DNA better; the J call may be wrong. Looked up from germline, CDR1 is SQVTM and CDR2 is ANQGSEA. The CDR3 covers 12 residues.